This TCR beta chain was observed in a study of blood T cell repertoires in COVID-19. Study background: Specimens from acute and convalescent COVID-19 originated in the United States, Italy and Spain. T cells, B-cell-depleted T cells, or PBMCs provided the cDNA or gDNA that served as material.

As handled by the study authors: Researchers report that nucleated cell counts were estimated from reference gene primer amplification. Profiling relied on immunoSEQ multiplex PCR, and the TCRdb table lists in-frame clones only, not all of them. For V, J and clone size, that table is used; D and trimming come from the DNA. The sample lists about 37,000 clones; 80% were seen once. The clonotype originates from a woman aged 70 to 79 with acute or convalescent COVID-19. Sequencing input: peripheral blood.

CDR3 coding DNA: TGCGCCAGCAGCGCACAGGGAGGGGACACCATATATTTT. Translation gives CASSAQGGDTIYF. The chain couples TRBV5-1 to TRBJ1-3; D is possibly TRBD1 (6 bases). The V gene's germline CDR1 is SGHRS and CDR2 YFSETQ. V dropped 4 bases and J dropped 8 bases, with 13 bases sitting between them. The CDR3 runs to 13 residues.